The 17 T cell receptor beta chains below all came from one sample that was sequenced in a study of CD8 T cells in Susac syndrome. RNA in amounts of roughly 0.5 to 1 ug was reverse transcribed with random hexamers. One entry per CDR3 protein results from TCRdb running MiXCR on the immunoSEQ multiplex PCR reads. The sample carries approximately 100,000 distinct CDR3 sequences, 95% to 98% recorded once. What was sequenced was CD4+ T cells from PBMCs. These receptors all come from a human donor in good health.

The rearrangement links TRBV20-1 to TRBJ1-1; D possibly corresponds to TRBD1 (6 bases). V was trimmed by 5 bases and J by 3 bases, leaving 10 bases between them. The CDR3 is 12 residues long. Germline CDR1 and CDR2: DFQATT and SNEGSKA (reference sequence). The CDR3 region has the DNA TGCAGTGCTGAGGGGGGGTACACTGAAGCTTTCTTT. Translating gives CSAEGGYTEAFF.

The chain has TRBV25-1 and TRBJ2-2, with 10 bases fitting TRBD1. Germline-derived CDR1 and CDR2 are MGHDK and SYGVNS. The CDR3 sequence is 16 residues long. With 6 bases clipped from V and 7 bases from J, the junction kept 11 bases outside the gene matches. The CDR3 bases are TGTGCCAGCAGCTTGACCGGGACAGGGGTTATCGGGGAGCTGTTTTTT. Translation gives CASSLTGTGVIGELFF. The entire variable domain, with the rest obtained from reference TRBV25-1 and TRBJ2-2, is as follows: EADIYQTPRYLVIGTGKKITLECSQTMGHDKMYWYQQDPGMELHLIHYSYGVNSTEKGDLSSESTVSRIRTEHFPLTLESARPSHTSQYLCASSLTGTGVIGELFFGEGSRLTVL.

This clonotype appeared once. The V and J genes are TRBV12-3 or TRBV12-4 and TRBJ1-1, with D possibly being TRBD1 (5 bases). Trimming shortened V by 5 bases and J by 1 base, and 17 bases separated the two germline ends. This CDR3 is built from 16 residues. As DNA, the CDR3 is TGTGCCAGCAGTCCCCGGGGAGGGGTCAAGAACACTGAAGCTTTCTTT. The encoded protein is CASSPRGGVKNTEAFF.

V and J are TRBV7-2 and TRBJ2-5; TRBD2 aligns across 11 bases. The V gene's germline CDR1 is SGHTA and CDR2 FQGNSA. The CDR3 spans 14 residues. Trimming took 5 bases from V and 5 from J; bases not matched to a gene: 4. The CDR3 loop is CASSRSGRGETQYF. The CDR3, as DNA: TGTGCCAGCAGCCGTAGCGGGAGGGGGGAGACCCAGTACTTC.

The chain has TRBV7-2 and TRBJ1-2; 10 bases match TRBD1. CDR3 length: 15 amino acids. V dropped 7 bases and J dropped 7; count of bases not matched to a gene: 12. Germline lookup yields CDR1 SGHTA and CDR2 FQGNSA. The CDR3 sequence: CASTSRGQGWFGYTF. The CDR3 coding sequence is TGTGCCAGCACCAGCCGGGGACAGGGGTGGTTTGGCTACACCTTC.

The chain employs TRBV29-1 and TRBJ2-1; tentatively, D is TRBD2 (7 bases). The CDR3 spans 14 residues. Trimming left V 8 bases short and J 9 bases short, with 23 bases between. The germline CDR1 and CDR2 sequences are SQVTM and ANQGSEA. This CDR3 is CSQLGGRGRGEQFF. The CDR3 bases are TGCAGCCAACTCGGGGGGCGGGGGAGAGGTGAGCAGTTCTTC.

V usage is TRBV29-1 and J usage is TRBJ2-7; 8 nucleotides match TRBD1. The CDR3 sequence is 16 residues long. Unmatched junction bases numbered 14, after V lost 4 bases and J lost 3 bases. CDR1 is SQVTM, CDR2 ANQGSEA, per germline. The CDR3 DNA follows: TGCAGCGTTGCGTTGGGCCAGGACAGGGTCATCTACGAGCAGTACTTC. Amino acids: CSVALGQDRVIYEQYF.

V usage is TRBV29-1 and J usage is TRBJ2-2, with unresolved D. CDR3 length equals 14 residues. Germline V gene data show CDR1 as SQVTM and CDR2 as ANQGSEA. This CDR3 is CSFQLSANTGELFF. Here the CDR3 DNA reads TGCAGTTTTCAGCTAAGCGCGAACACCGGGGAGCTGTTTTTT.

This sequence joins TRBV5-1 and TRBJ2-7; 11 positions agree with TRBD2. J gave up 2 bases and V 0 bases, and 13 bases lay outside the gene matches. The length of the CDR3 is 19 residues. Germline CDR1 SGHRS, CDR2 YFSETQ. The CDR3 here is CASSLVGTSGQNRPYEQYF. The CDR3 DNA sequence: TGCGCCAGCAGCTTGGTTGGGACTAGCGGACAGAACCGGCCCTACGAGCAGTACTTC.

V and J are TRBV27 and TRBJ2-7; D is undetermined. CDR3 length: 13 residues. Trimming cost V 5 bases and J 3 bases, with 11 bases left between them. In germline, CDR1 is MNHEY, CDR2 SMNVEV (reference sequence). The CDR3 DNA follows: TGTGCCAGCAGTCTCCGGACCGGCTACGAGCAGTACTTC. Translation gives CASSLRTGYEQYF.

The chain recombines TRBV7-2 with TRBJ1-1; D uncertain. V was trimmed by 8 bases and J by 5 bases, leaving 9 bases between them. Germline V gene sequence: CDR1 SGHTA, CDR2 FQGNSA. The CDR3 is made up of 11 amino acids. The DNA of the CDR3 is TGTGCCAGCTCAGTGGATACTGAAGCTTTCTTT. Protein product: CASSVDTEAFF.

The count of this clonotype is one. The rearrangement joins TRBV9 to TRBJ2-5, with D hard to call. The germline V gene encodes CDR1 SGDLS and CDR2 YYNGEE. There are 14 residues in the CDR3. Trimming stripped 1 base from V and 1 base from J, with 8 bases between. The CDR3 region is CASSVRNTQETQYF. In nucleotides, the CDR3 is TGTGCCAGCAGCGTAAGGAACACCCAAGAGACCCAGTACTTC.

This clonotype was seen a few times. The genes are TRBV2 and TRBJ2-7; 8 bases align to TRBD1. CDR1 and CDR2 (germline): SNHLY, FYNNEI. The CDR3 consists of 15 residues. Losses at the gene ends were 3 bases for V and 4 bases for J; bases not matched to a gene: 8. CDR3 nucleotides: TGTGCCAGCAGTGAGCCCTGGACAGGGAAGTACGAGCAGTACTTC. Its protein product is CASSEPWTGKYEQYF.

V gene TRBV3-1 combines with J gene TRBJ2-7, with TRBD1 matching 10 bases. Germline CDR1 and CDR2: LGHDT and YNNKEL (reference sequence). V shed 0 bases, J shed 13 bases, and the junction held 9 bases outside the gene matches. The CDR3 runs 14 residues. The CDR3 sequence is CASSQDDRGRTVYF. CDR3 coding DNA: TGTGCCAGCAGCCAAGACGACAGGGGGCGTACCGTCTACTTC.

V and J are TRBV12-3 or TRBV12-4 and TRBJ1-2, with 10 bases aligning to TRBD1. With 5 bases clipped from V and 8 bases from J, the junction kept 8 bases outside the gene matches. CDR3 size: 14 residues. The chain's CDR3 is CASSPRDRGSGYTF. CDR3 coding DNA: TGTGCCAGCAGTCCCCGGGACAGGGGATCCGGCTACACCTTC.

V usage is TRBV29-1 and J usage is TRBJ2-3; D is perhaps TRBD2 (6 bases). The CDR3 consists of 12 residues. Trimming left V 7 bases short and J 2 bases short, with 10 bases between. Per germline, CDR1 SQVTM and CDR2 ANQGSEA. The DNA for the CDR3 is TGCAGCGCGGACTACTACACAGATACGCAGTATTTT. Encoded protein: CSADYYTDTQYF.

The genes are TRBV14 and TRBJ2-1; tentative D call: TRBD2 (5 bases). The germline gives CDR1 SGHDN, CDR2 FVKESK. The V end lost 4 bases, the J end lost 4 bases, and 8 bases lay between the germline ends. The CDR3 sequence is 13 residues long. The CDR3 loop reads CASSPQRYNEQFF. CDR3 sequence (DNA): TGTGCCAGCAGCCCCCAGCGGTACAATGAGCAGTTCTTC.